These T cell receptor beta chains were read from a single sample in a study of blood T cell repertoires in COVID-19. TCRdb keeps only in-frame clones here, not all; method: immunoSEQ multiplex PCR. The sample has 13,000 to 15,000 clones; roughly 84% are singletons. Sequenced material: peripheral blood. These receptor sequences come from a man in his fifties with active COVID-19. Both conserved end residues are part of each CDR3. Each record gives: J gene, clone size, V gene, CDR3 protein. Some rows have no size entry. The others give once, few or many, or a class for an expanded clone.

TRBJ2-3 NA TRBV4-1 CASSQDLLAEATDTQYF
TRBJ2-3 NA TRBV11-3 CASSLAAGTATDTQYF
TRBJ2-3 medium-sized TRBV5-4 CASSPLGTGTDTQYF
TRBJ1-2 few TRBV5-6 CASSFGQGGKDGYTF
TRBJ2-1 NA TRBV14 CASSQLPGQGDNEQFF
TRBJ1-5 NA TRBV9 CASSSTGEIQPQHF
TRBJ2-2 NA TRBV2 CASRDRYTGELFF
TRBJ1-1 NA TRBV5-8 CASSPGQEAFF
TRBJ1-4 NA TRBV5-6 CASSLAGARGPPTNEKLFF
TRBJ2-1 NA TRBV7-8 CASSLLDKNEQFF
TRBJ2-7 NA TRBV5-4 CASTPGLAGGYEQYF
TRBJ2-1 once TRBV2 CASSDQGAYNEQFF
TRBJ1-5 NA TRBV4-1 CASSLSSDITNQPQHF
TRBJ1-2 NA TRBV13 CASSLRGAGNGYTF
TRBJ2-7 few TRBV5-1 CASSPDRVNSYEQYF
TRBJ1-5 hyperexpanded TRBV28 CASSFGQAGQPQHF
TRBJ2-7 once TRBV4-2 CASSQEGGSGNEQYF
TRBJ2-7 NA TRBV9 CASSVGSRSYEQYF
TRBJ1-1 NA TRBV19 CASSISGSGNTEAFF
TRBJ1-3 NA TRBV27 CASSLYTPWGLAGNTIYF
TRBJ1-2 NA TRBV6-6 CASSYLAGGNNYGYTF
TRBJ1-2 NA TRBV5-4 CASSLGTDRLYGYTF
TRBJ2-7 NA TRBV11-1 CASSLGLAGSYEQYF
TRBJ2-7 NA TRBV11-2 CASSLEPRVGGFYEQYF
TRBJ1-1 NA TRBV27 CASSLSTTGEAFF
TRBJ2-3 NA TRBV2 CASSEDPLAGGTITDTQYF
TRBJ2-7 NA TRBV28 CASLFRGAPYEQYF
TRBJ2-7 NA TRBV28 CASSPLLPGTGPYEQYF